These T cell receptor beta chains were read from a single sample in a study of blood T cell repertoires in COVID-19. The table came from immunoSEQ multiplex PCR; TCRdb's copy has only in-frame clones and leaves some out. The table has roughly 160,000 clones, about 85% seen once. Input material: PBMCs or T cells enriched from blood (not recorded which). The source is a woman aged 40 to 49 with acute COVID-19. Each CDR3 is given with its conserved first and last residue. D genes are given only for firm matches. Size tells how often a clone was seen (once, few, many) or the class of an expanded clone, and some rows leave it out.

cdr3_nt,cdr3_aa,j_call,v_call,cdr3_length,d_call,clone_size
TGTGCCAGCAGTTCCGTTACAGGGGGGAAACCGAACACTGAAGCTTTCTTT,CASSSVTGGKPNTEAFF,TRBJ1-1,TRBV7-9,17,TRBD1,-
TGTGCCAGCAGCTCCTCCGGGACTAGCGGGAGATCCCAGTACTTC,CASSSSGTSGRSQYF,TRBJ2-5,TRBV2,15,TRBD2,-
TGTGCCAGCAGACTCACCGGGAAGAACACTGAAGCTTTCTTT,CASRLTGKNTEAFF,TRBJ1-1,TRBV3-1/TRBV3-2,14,-,-
TGTGCCACCAGCAGAGATGGGGACAGGAGTGAGCAGTTCTTC,CATSRDGDRSEQFF,TRBJ2-1,TRBV15,14,TRBD1,few
TGTGCCAGCAGTGAAGCGGGACAGGAACTCCTTGGGATGGGGGAAAAACTGTTTTTT,CASSEAGQELLGMGEKLFF,TRBJ1-4,TRBV6-1,19,TRBD1,-
TGTGCCTGGAGTACCGGACTAGCGGGGAACCAAGAGACCCAGTACTTC,CAWSTGLAGNQETQYF,TRBJ2-5,TRBV30,16,TRBD2,-
TGTGCCAGTAGTATCGCCTCTGTCGGTGGGGGCGGAGGAGCTTTCTTT,CASSIASVGGGGGAFF,TRBJ1-1,TRBV19,16,-,-
TGTGCCAGCAGCGTCAGTTACAGGGGGGTGAACGCTGAAGCTTTCTTT,CASSVSYRGVNAEAFF,TRBJ1-1,TRBV7-8,16,TRBD1,-
TGTGCCAGCAGCGCTAGCGGGGCGGGCTACAATGAGCAGTTCTTC,CASSASGAGYNEQFF,TRBJ2-1,TRBV9,15,TRBD2,-
TGTGCCAGCCTAAAAGAACAGGGGGCGCGCGGCTACACCTTC,CASLKEQGARGYTF,TRBJ1-2,TRBV2,14,TRBD1,once
TGTGCCAGCAGCTTAAGCGGACAGGGGAACACTGAAGCTTTCTTT,CASSLSGQGNTEAFF,TRBJ1-1,TRBV7-3,15,TRBD1,-
TGTGCCACCAGCAGAGTGGCGGACATAAGGTACCAAGAGACCCAGTACTTC,CATSRVADIRYQETQYF,TRBJ2-5,TRBV15,17,-,-
TGCAGTGCCAGGGGACAAGTTAGCTACACCTTC,CSARGQVSYTF,TRBJ1-2,TRBV20-1,11,-,-
TGTGCCAGCAGCTTAGGGGGGGGCAGCGGTCAGCCCCAGCATTTT,CASSLGGGSGQPQHF,TRBJ1-5,TRBV7-2,15,-,once
TGTGCCAGCAGCCCCGCCGGGACTAGCGGGAGGAGGAACACCGGGGAGCTGTTTTTT,CASSPAGTSGRRNTGELFF,TRBJ2-2,TRBV3-1/TRBV3-2,19,TRBD2,-
TGTGCCAGCAGTTACTCAAGCGGGAGCTCCTACAATGAGCAGTTCTTC,CASSYSSGSSYNEQFF,TRBJ2-1,TRBV6-5,16,TRBD2,-
TGTGCCTGGAGTGTTACAGTCAATCAGCCCCAGCATTTT,CAWSVTVNQPQHF,TRBJ1-5,TRBV30,13,-,-
TGTGCCAGCAGCTTGGACAGGGGCAGGAAAGAGACCCAGTACTTC,CASSLDRGRKETQYF,TRBJ2-5,TRBV5-6,15,TRBD1,-
TGTGCCAGCAGGGGACTACTGGGGACTGAAGCTTTCTTT,CASRGLLGTEAFF,TRBJ1-1,TRBV6-5,13,-,-
TGTGCCAGCAGCTTGGTGGGAGTAGAGACCCAGTACTTC,CASSLVGVETQYF,TRBJ2-5,TRBV7-9,13,-,-
TGTGCCAGCAGCGTAGCGGGACAGGGGGATCAGCCCCAGCATTTT,CASSVAGQGDQPQHF,TRBJ1-5,TRBV9,15,TRBD1,-
TGTGCCAGCAGCTTGGTGGGCGTGGGGCTGGGGAACACTGAAGCTTTCTTT,CASSLVGVGLGNTEAFF,TRBJ1-1,TRBV5-4,17,-,-
TGCGCCAGCAGCCAAGACCCAGGGGCAGGGGAGACCCAGTACTTC,CASSQDPGAGETQYF,TRBJ2-5,TRBV4-1,15,-,-
TGTGCCAGCAGCCTCAAGGGGGGGACTGAAGCTTTCTTT,CASSLKGGTEAFF,TRBJ1-1,TRBV3-1/TRBV3-2,13,-,-
TGTGCCAGCTCACCGTTGCCAGGGTTGGGATATGGCTACACCTTC,CASSPLPGLGYGYTF,TRBJ1-2,TRBV18,15,-,-
TGTGCCAGCAGCTTGGCCGGTTCGCGGGATGACCAGTTCTTC,CASSLAGSRDDQFF,TRBJ2-1,TRBV5-6,14,-,-
TGTGCCAGCAGCTTACGTCAACAAAACCAATGGGAGGACACCTTC,CASSLRQQNQWEDTF,TRBJ1-2,TRBV5-6,15,-,-
TGTGCCAGCAGCCCGAAGACTAGCGGGAGGGTCGATACGCAGTATTTT,CASSPKTSGRVDTQYF,TRBJ2-3,TRBV7-2,16,TRBD2,-
TGTGCCTGGAGTGTAAGGGGTACGCAGTATTTT,CAWSVRGTQYF,TRBJ2-3,TRBV30,11,-,-
TGTGCCAGCAGCTTAATGGGACTAGCGGGAGTAGTCGAGCAGTACTTC,CASSLMGLAGVVEQYF,TRBJ2-7,TRBV11-2,16,TRBD2,-
TGTGCCAGCAGTTTAGCGGGCATCACAGATACGCAGTATTTT,CASSLAGITDTQYF,TRBJ2-3,TRBV6-2/TRBV6-3,14,TRBD2,-
TGTGCCAGCAGTTGGGGCAGCTTCATCTTTTTT,CASSWGSFIFF,TRBJ1-4,TRBV2,11,-,-
TGTGCCAGCAGCCAAGTACCCCGGGAGGGTGGCTACACCTTC,CASSQVPREGGYTF,TRBJ1-2,TRBV14,14,-,-
TGTGCCAGCAGCGTGACATCGACCCTTAGCAATCAGCCCCAGCATTTT,CASSVTSTLSNQPQHF,TRBJ1-5,TRBV7-2,16,-,-
TGTGCCAGCAGCTTCCGACTAGCGGGACGCCGGGAGCAGTTCTTC,CASSFRLAGRREQFF,TRBJ2-1,TRBV5-8,15,TRBD2,-
TGCAGCGTTGAAGAGCGGGGGAGCTCTGGAAACACCATATATTTT,CSVEERGSSGNTIYF,TRBJ1-3,TRBV29-1,15,-,-
TGCGCCAGCAGCCCTCAGACTAGCGGACAAGAGACCCAGTACTTC,CASSPQTSGQETQYF,TRBJ2-5,TRBV5-1,15,TRBD2,-
TGTGCCTGGAGTGTTCGGCTAGCGAGTCGTGAGCAGTTCTTC,CAWSVRLASREQFF,TRBJ2-1,TRBV30,14,-,-
TGTGCCAGCAGCGCGAACAGGGGCCGAGCCAAAAACATTCAGTACTTC,CASSANRGRAKNIQYF,TRBJ2-4,TRBV11-2,16,TRBD1,-
TGTGCCTGGAGCGCGAGGGGGTCTGGAAACACCATATATTTT,CAWSARGSGNTIYF,TRBJ1-3,TRBV30,14,-,-
TGTGCCAGCAGCCCGGGGGGCGGGAGACCGGTCGAGCAGTACTTC,CASSPGGGRPVEQYF,TRBJ2-7,TRBV5-4,15,-,-
TGTGCCAGCAGCCTACGTCAGGGGCAGCCCCAGCATTTT,CASSLRQGQPQHF,TRBJ1-5,TRBV6-6,13,-,-
TGTGCCAGCAGGGCGGAAGATACGCAGTATTTT,CASRAEDTQYF,TRBJ2-3,TRBV2,11,-,-
TGTGCCAGGGGGGTTGGAGGGTATGGCTACACCTTC,CARGVGGYGYTF,TRBJ1-2,TRBV2,12,-,-
TGCAGCGTCTCCCCGACAGGGGGCATACGAACTGAAGCTTTCTTT,CSVSPTGGIRTEAFF,TRBJ1-1,TRBV29-1,15,TRBD1,-
TGTGCCAGCACTCGATCCGGACTCACGAACTATGGCTACACCTTC,CASTRSGLTNYGYTF,TRBJ1-2,TRBV27,15,-,-
TGTGCCAGCAGCCCACCGATAGGGGGCTCCTACAATGAGCAGTTCTTC,CASSPPIGGSYNEQFF,TRBJ2-1,TRBV7-9,16,-,-
TGCGCCAGCAGGACGAACGCAGGGCCTGGGGCCAACGTCCTGACTTTC,CASRTNAGPGANVLTF,TRBJ2-6,TRBV5-1,16,-,-
TGCAGTGCTAGTGGGGCTAGCGGGAGGGTTGATACGCAGTATTTT,CSASGASGRVDTQYF,TRBJ2-3,TRBV20-1,15,TRBD2,-